A single sample gave rise to the 6 T cell receptor beta chains below, sequenced in a study of response to subunit inactivated influenza vaccine. MiXCR was run by TCRdb on the RT-PCR reads, yielding one entry per CDR3 protein. Altogether a few hundred thousand distinct CDR3 sequences are present, about a fifth being singletons, with the ten largest covering roughly 10%. The sequences come from PBMCs from blood, collected less than 22 months after vaccination. These receptor sequences come from a man aged 45-69 years who received an inactivated influenza vaccine.

The CDR3 DNA is TGTGCCAGCAGAACCGGGACATTCATGAATGAGCAGTTCTTC. Amino acid sequence: CASRTGTFMNEQFF. V is TRBV12-3 or TRBV12-4 and J is TRBJ2-1; D might be TRBD1 (6 bases). This CDR3 is 14 amino acids long. V was clipped by 6 bases and J by 7 bases, with 16 bases between them.

This clonotype was detected only a few times. This chain joins TRBV12-3 or TRBV12-4 and TRBJ1-1, with D hard to call. V was cut by 3 bases and J by 5 bases, with 13 bases left in between. This CDR3 is built from 14 residues. CDR3 residues: CASSFGVGWTEAFF. In DNA, the CDR3 is TGTGCCAGCAGTTTCGGGGTAGGGTGGACTGAAGCTTTCTTT.

The genes are TRBV29-1 and TRBJ1-2; possible D gene TRBD1, 5 bases. The CDR3 loop spans 12 amino acids. Germline CDR1 SQVTM, CDR2 ANQGSEA. V was pared by 3 bases and J by 7 bases, with 12 bases between. DNA of the CDR3: TGCAGCGTTGACCAGGGCTGGGGTGGCTACACCTTC. Translation gives CSVDQGWGGYTF.

The chain has TRBV7-2 and TRBJ1-5, with 7 bases aligning to TRBD1. Unmatched junction bases numbered 14, after V lost 2 bases and J lost 7 bases. CDR3 length equals 17 residues. Germline V lookup: CDR1 SGHTA, CDR2 FQGNSA. CDR3 loop: CASSLRSTGVIGQPQHF. Written as DNA, the CDR3 is TGTGCCAGCAGCTTAAGGAGCACAGGGGTAATCGGGCAGCCCCAGCATTTT.

This clonotype was detected a few times. The chain uses TRBV7-2 and TRBJ1-5, with no clear D. Germline V gene data show CDR1 as SGHTA and CDR2 as FQGNSA. The CDR3 is made up of 15 amino acids. V was clipped by 2 bases and J by 0 bases, with 8 bases between them. The CDR3 coding sequence is TGTGCCAGCAGCTTAAAGGGAGATAGCAATCAGCCCCAGCATTTT. It specifies CASSLKGDSNQPQHF.

The J gene is TRBJ2-7, the V gene TRBV29-1, with 10 bases lining up with TRBD2. The length of the CDR3 is 15 residues. The germline CDR1 and CDR2 sequences are SQVTM and ANQGSEA. Trimming cost V 1 base and J 2 bases; bases outside gene matches: 5. CDR3 bases: TGCAGCGTTGAAGGATTGAGCGGGAGGGCCTACGAGCAGTACTTC. The encoded protein is CSVEGLSGRAYEQYF.